The rows below give T cell receptor beta chains drawn from one sample of a study of response to subunit inactivated influenza vaccine. In TCRdb, the RT-PCR reads were re-called with MiXCR into one record per CDR3 protein. The table has hundreds of thousands of distinct CDR3 sequences, around 8% seen once; the top ten hold over 10%. The source was PBMCs from blood, collected less than 30 months after vaccination. Receptor source: a man between 50 and 75 years old who received an inactivated influenza vaccine. Each CDR3 is given with its conserved first and last residue. Fields, in order: clone size, V gene, D gene, J gene, CDR3 protein, CDR3 DNA. D genes are given only for firm matches. Only some rows state a clone size, as once, few, many or a class for expanded clones.

clone size: many; V gene: TRBV4-2; D gene: .; J gene: TRBJ2-1; CDR3 protein: CASSQEFGGGPHNEQFF; CDR3 DNA: TGTGCCAGCAGCCAAGAATTCGGCGGGGGCCCCCACAATGAGCAGTTCTTC
clone size: many; V gene: TRBV5-1; D gene: .; J gene: TRBJ1-4; CDR3 protein: CASSPTRRSGEKLFF; CDR3 DNA: TGCGCCAGCAGCCCAACGAGGAGGAGCGGAGAAAAACTGTTTTTT
clone size: many; V gene: TRBV25-1; D gene: TRBD1; J gene: TRBJ1-2; CDR3 protein: CASAPQWDRPNGYTF; CDR3 DNA: TGTGCCAGCGCCCCCCAGTGGGACAGACCTAATGGCTACACCTTC
clone size: many; V gene: TRBV5-1; D gene: .; J gene: TRBJ2-7; CDR3 protein: CASSQKRDTIYEQYF; CDR3 DNA: TGCGCCAGCAGCCAAAAACGGGACACCATCTACGAGCAGTACTTC
clone size: .; V gene: TRBV29-1; D gene: .; J gene: TRBJ2-5; CDR3 protein: CSVVVGNPRETQYF; CDR3 DNA: TGCAGCGTTGTAGTCGGGAACCCGCGAGAGACCCAGTACTTC
clone size: few; V gene: TRBV6-2/TRBV6-3; D gene: TRBD1; J gene: TRBJ2-3; CDR3 protein: CASRTSGGDTQYF; CDR3 DNA: TGTGCCAGCAGGACTTCAGGGGGAGATACGCAGTATTTT
clone size: few; V gene: TRBV7-9; D gene: TRBD1; J gene: TRBJ2-7; CDR3 protein: CASSFRVGTGDYEQYF; CDR3 DNA: TGTGCCAGCAGTTTCAGGGTCGGGACAGGGGACTACGAGCAGTACTTC
clone size: .; V gene: TRBV28; D gene: TRBD1; J gene: TRBJ2-1; CDR3 protein: CASSLPSDRALYNEQFF; CDR3 DNA: TGTGCCAGCAGTTTACCGAGTGACAGGGCCCTCTACAATGAGCAGTTCTTC
clone size: many; V gene: TRBV20-1; D gene: TRBD1; J gene: TRBJ1-5; CDR3 protein: CSASDTGAYQPQHF; CDR3 DNA: TGCAGTGCCTCCGATACAGGGGCATATCAGCCCCAGCATTTT
clone size: few; V gene: TRBV9; D gene: TRBD2; J gene: TRBJ2-7; CDR3 protein: CASSVGTGGDYEQYF; CDR3 DNA: TGTGCCAGCAGCGTAGGGACGGGGGGGGACTACGAGCAGTACTTC
clone size: .; V gene: TRBV7-3; D gene: TRBD1; J gene: TRBJ1-1; CDR3 protein: CASSLTGQGISEAFF; CDR3 DNA: TGTGCCAGCAGCTTAACGGGACAGGGGATTAGCGAAGCTTTCTTT
clone size: few; V gene: TRBV20-1; D gene: TRBD2; J gene: TRBJ2-1; CDR3 protein: CSVGLAGRNEQFF; CDR3 DNA: TGCAGTGTGGGGCTAGCGGGAAGGAATGAGCAGTTCTTC
clone size: few; V gene: TRBV5-1; D gene: TRBD1; J gene: TRBJ2-7; CDR3 protein: CASSLLARGRLSVDEQYF; CDR3 DNA: TGCGCCAGCAGCTTGTTGGCCAGGGGGCGGTTAAGTGTCGACGAGCAGTACTTC
clone size: .; V gene: TRBV20-1; D gene: .; J gene: TRBJ2-7; CDR3 protein: CSAEDITTLYEQYF; CDR3 DNA: TGCAGTGCTGAGGACATAACAACGCTCTACGAGCAGTACTTC
clone size: few; V gene: TRBV20-1; D gene: .; J gene: TRBJ1-2; CDR3 protein: CSAPRGGVYGYTF; CDR3 DNA: TGCAGTGCCCCTAGGGGGGGCGTCTATGGCTACACCTTC
clone size: few; V gene: TRBV4-1; D gene: .; J gene: TRBJ2-7; CDR3 protein: CASSQDQNGYEQYF; CDR3 DNA: TGCGCCAGCAGCCAAGACCAGAACGGGTACGAGCAGTACTTC
clone size: .; V gene: TRBV5-1; D gene: .; J gene: TRBJ2-1; CDR3 protein: CASKAQGWDEQFF; CDR3 DNA: TGCGCCAGCAAAGCGCAGGGGTGGGATGAGCAGTTCTTC
clone size: few; V gene: TRBV21-1; D gene: .; J gene: TRBJ2-2; CDR3 protein: CASSNFTKREGPPGELFF; CDR3 DNA: TGTGCCAGCAGCAACTTCACGAAGCGGGAGGGCCCGCCCGGGGAGCTGTTTTTT